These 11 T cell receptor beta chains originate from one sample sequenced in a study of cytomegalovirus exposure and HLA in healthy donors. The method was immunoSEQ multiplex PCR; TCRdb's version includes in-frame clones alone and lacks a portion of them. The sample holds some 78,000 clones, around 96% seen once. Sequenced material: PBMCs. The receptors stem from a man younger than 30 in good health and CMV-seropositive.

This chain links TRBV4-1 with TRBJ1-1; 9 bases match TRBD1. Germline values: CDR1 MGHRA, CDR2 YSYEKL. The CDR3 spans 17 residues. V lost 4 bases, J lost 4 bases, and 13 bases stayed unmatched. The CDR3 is CASSPGHTGGGFTEAFF. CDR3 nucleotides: TGCGCCAGCAGCCCTGGGCACACAGGGGGCGGGTTCACTGAAGCTTTCTTT.

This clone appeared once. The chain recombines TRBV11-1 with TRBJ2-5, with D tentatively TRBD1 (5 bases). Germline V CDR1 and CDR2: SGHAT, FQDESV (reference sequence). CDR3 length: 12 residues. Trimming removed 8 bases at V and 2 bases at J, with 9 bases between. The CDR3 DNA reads TGTGCCAGCGGGGCCCAGCAAGAGACCCAGTACTTC. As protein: CASGAQQETQYF.

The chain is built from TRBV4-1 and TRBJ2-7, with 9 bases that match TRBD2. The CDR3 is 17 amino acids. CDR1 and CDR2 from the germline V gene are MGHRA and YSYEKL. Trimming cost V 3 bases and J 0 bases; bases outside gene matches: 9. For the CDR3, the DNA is TGCGCCAGCAGCCATTTTCCCAGCGGGGGGCTCTCCTACGAGCAGTACTTC. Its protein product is CASSHFPSGGLSYEQYF.

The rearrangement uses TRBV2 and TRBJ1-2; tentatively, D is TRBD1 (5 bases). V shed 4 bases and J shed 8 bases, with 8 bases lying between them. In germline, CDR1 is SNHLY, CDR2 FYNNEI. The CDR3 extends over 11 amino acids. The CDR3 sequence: CASSVGGGYTF. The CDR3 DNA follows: TGTGCCAGCAGTGTCGGGGGGGGCTACACCTTC.

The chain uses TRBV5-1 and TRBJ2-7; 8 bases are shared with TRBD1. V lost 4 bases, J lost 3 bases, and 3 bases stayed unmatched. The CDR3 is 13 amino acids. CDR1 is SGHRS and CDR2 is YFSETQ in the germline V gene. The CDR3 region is CASSPGQDYEQYF. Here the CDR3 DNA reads TGCGCCAGCAGCCCGGGACAGGACTACGAGCAGTACTTC.

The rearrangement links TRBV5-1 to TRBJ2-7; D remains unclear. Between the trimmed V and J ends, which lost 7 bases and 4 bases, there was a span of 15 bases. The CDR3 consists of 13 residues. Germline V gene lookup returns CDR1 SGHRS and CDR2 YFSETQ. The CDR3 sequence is CASGENYNYEQYF. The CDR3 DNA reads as TGCGCCAGCGGTGAGAACTATAATTACGAGCAGTACTTC. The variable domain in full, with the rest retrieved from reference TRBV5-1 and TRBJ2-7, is KAGVTQTPRYLIKTRGQQVTLSCSPISGHRSVSWYQQTPGQGLQFLFEYFSETQRNKGNFPGRFSGRQFSNSRSEMNVSTLELGDSALYLCASGENYNYEQYFGPGTRLTVT.

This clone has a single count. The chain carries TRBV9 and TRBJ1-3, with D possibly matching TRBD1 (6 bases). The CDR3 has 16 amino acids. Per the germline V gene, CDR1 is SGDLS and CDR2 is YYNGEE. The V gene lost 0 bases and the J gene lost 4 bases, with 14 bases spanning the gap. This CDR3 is CASSVAGGPSGNTIYF. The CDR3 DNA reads TGTGCCAGCAGCGTAGCCGGGGGGCCCTCGGGAAACACCATATATTTT.

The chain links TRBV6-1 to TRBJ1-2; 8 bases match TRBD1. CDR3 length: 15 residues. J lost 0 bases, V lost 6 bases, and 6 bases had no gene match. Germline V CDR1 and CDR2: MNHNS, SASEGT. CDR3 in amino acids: CASSPRQGSNYGYTF. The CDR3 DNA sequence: TGTGCCAGCAGCCCTCGACAGGGGTCTAACTATGGCTACACCTTC.

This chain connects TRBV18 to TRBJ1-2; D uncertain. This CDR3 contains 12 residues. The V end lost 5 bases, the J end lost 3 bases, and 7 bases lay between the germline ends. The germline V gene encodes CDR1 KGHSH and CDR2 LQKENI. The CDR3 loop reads CASSSRDYGYTF. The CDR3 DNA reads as TGTGCCAGCTCATCCCGGGACTATGGCTACACCTTC.

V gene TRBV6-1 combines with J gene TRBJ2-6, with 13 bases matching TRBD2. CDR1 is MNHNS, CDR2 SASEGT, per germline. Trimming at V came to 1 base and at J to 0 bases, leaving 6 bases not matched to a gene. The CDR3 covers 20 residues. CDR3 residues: CASSEVPGLAGFSGANVLTF. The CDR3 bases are TGTGCCAGCAGTGAAGTTCCGGGACTAGCGGGATTCTCTGGGGCCAACGTCCTGACTTTC.

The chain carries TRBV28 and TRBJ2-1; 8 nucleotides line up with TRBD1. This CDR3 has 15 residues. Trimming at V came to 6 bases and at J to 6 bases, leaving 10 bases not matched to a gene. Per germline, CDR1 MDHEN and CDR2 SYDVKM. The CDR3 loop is CASSGTGNYGNEQFF. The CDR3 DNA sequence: TGTGCCAGCAGCGGGACAGGAAACTACGGCAATGAGCAGTTCTTC. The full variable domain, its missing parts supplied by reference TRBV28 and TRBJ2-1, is DVKVTQSSRYLVKRTGEKVFLECVQDMDHENMFWYRQDPGLGLRLIYFSYDVKMKEKGDIPEGYSVSREKKERFSLILESASTNQTSMYLCASSGTGNYGNEQFFGPGTRLTVL.